Below, 27 T cell receptor beta chains from the same sample are listed, as sequenced in a study of T cell responses to AZD1222 COVID-19 vaccine. Data came from immunoSEQ multiplex PCR; TCRdb stores just in-frame clones and leaves some out. The sample comprises some 140,000 clones, under 95% of which are singletons, and approximately 3.1% rests with the top ten. This material consisted of peripheral blood, taken on day 0 of AZD1222 vaccination. These receptors were collected from an adult in good health.

The gene calls are TRBV27 and TRBJ1-4; 7 bases agree with TRBD1. J lost 3 bases, V lost 6 bases, and 10 bases had no gene match. CDR1 is MNHEY and CDR2 is SMNVEV in the germline V gene (reference sequence). The CDR3 runs 16 residues. In nucleotides, the CDR3 is TGTGCCAGCAGCCCCGACAGGGCCTCTTCTAATGAAAAACTGTTTTTT. This encodes CASSPDRASSNEKLFF. The whole variable domain, filled in from reference TRBV27 and TRBJ1-4, reads EAQVTQNPRYLITVTGKKLTVTCSQNMNHEYMSWYRQDPGLGLRQIYYSMNVEVTDKGDVPEGYKVSRKEKRNFPLILESPSPNQTSLYFCASSPDRASSNEKLFFGSGTQLSVL.

The chain joins TRBV6-5 to TRBJ1-2, with 9 positions matching TRBD1. The CDR3 has 11 residues. V lost 11 bases, J lost 4 bases, and 2 bases stayed unmatched. CDR1 is MNHEY and CDR2 is SVGAGI in the germline V gene. This CDR3 reads CAADRGYGYTF. The CDR3 nucleotides read TGTGCCGCGGACAGGGGCTATGGCTACACCTTC.

This clone was detected only a few times. The gene calls are TRBV6-5 and TRBJ2-7; D assignment may be TRBD1 or TRBD2 (5 bases each). Germline values: CDR1 MNHEY, CDR2 SVGAGI. The CDR3 length is 14 residues. V lost 4 bases and J lost 9, with 19 bases in between. CDR3 in amino acids: CASSSVGTQNTQYF. The CDR3 nucleotides read TGTGCCAGCAGTTCCGTCGGGACCCAAAACACGCAGTACTTC.

The genes are TRBV7-9 and TRBJ2-7; 7 bases align to TRBD2. The CDR3 totals 15 residues. The germline gives CDR1 SEHNR, CDR2 FQNEAQ (reference sequence). The V segment lost 5 bases and the J segment 6 bases; nucleotides outside the gene matches: 13. The DNA for the CDR3 is TGTGCCAGCAGCCCAGTGGGGGAGGGCCTCGGCGAGCAGTACTTC. This gives the protein CASSPVGEGLGEQYF.

V gene TRBV5-1 combines with J gene TRBJ2-1; D possibly matches TRBD1 or TRBD2 (5 bases each). Trimming cost V 0 bases and J 7 bases, with 14 bases left between them. The CDR3 is 15 amino acids. The germline V gene encodes CDR1 SGHRS and CDR2 YFSETQ. In DNA, the CDR3 is TGCGCCAGCAGCTTGGGGTGGGGGTCGTCGAATGAGCAGTTCTTC. This gives the protein CASSLGWGSSNEQFF.

The rearrangement uses TRBV27 and TRBJ1-5; D call uncertain. V shed 5 bases and J shed 6 bases, with 14 bases lying between them. CDR1 MNHEY and CDR2 SMNVEV come from the germline V gene (reference sequence). The CDR3 has 14 residues. This chain's CDR3 is CASSPENARQPQHF. In DNA form, the CDR3 reads TGTGCCAGCAGTCCCGAGAACGCGCGTCAGCCCCAGCATTTT.

The chain is built from TRBV7-2 and TRBJ1-2; 7 positions agree with TRBD1. This CDR3 comprises 17 residues. V shed 2 bases and J 3 bases; nucleotides not matched to a gene: 12. The germline gives CDR1 SGHTA, CDR2 FQGNSA. The CDR3 sequence: CASSLYPHWQGDYGYTF. In DNA, the CDR3 is TGTGCCAGCAGCTTATATCCCCATTGGCAGGGGGACTATGGCTACACCTTC. Supplemented by reference TRBV7-2 and TRBJ1-2, the full variable domain reads GAGVSQSPSNKVTEKGKDVELRCDPISGHTALYWYRQSLGQGLEFLIYFQGNSAPDKSGLPSDRFSAERTGGSVSTLTIQRTQQEDSAVYLCASSLYPHWQGDYGYTFGSGTRLTVV.

J is TRBJ2-1 and V is TRBV4-1; D is perhaps TRBD2 (6 bases). The CDR3 extends over 15 amino acids. Germline lookup yields CDR1 MGHRA and CDR2 YSYEKL. V shed 1 base and J shed 3 bases, with 10 bases lying between them. CDR3 protein: CASSQGASDYNEQFF. CDR3 DNA sequence: TGCGCCAGCAGCCAAGGGGCTAGCGACTACAATGAGCAGTTCTTC.

The chain links TRBV4-3 to TRBJ2-5; 8 bases map to TRBD2. Germline loops: CDR1 LGHNA, CDR2 YSLEER. V lost 0 bases and J lost 2; bases outside the gene matches: 5. There are 16 residues in the CDR3. The DNA for the CDR3 is TGCGCCAGCAGCCAAGAAACGGCTAGCGGGCAAGAGACCCAGTACTTC. It codes for CASSQETASGQETQYF.

This rearrangement joins TRBV18 to TRBJ2-2; D uncertain. V dropped 0 bases and J dropped 4 bases, with 15 bases sitting between them. Germline V gives CDR1 KGHSH, CDR2 LQKENI. This CDR3 has 17 amino acids. The CDR3 loop reads CASSPPWIGESTGELFF. DNA of the CDR3: TGTGCCAGCTCACCACCGTGGATCGGAGAAAGCACCGGGGAGCTGTTTTTT.

This clone was seen only once. This chain joins TRBV7-3 and TRBJ1-1; D may be TRBD1 (5 bases). This CDR3 has 15 amino acids. Per germline, CDR1 SGHTA and CDR2 FQGTGA. V shed 5 bases and J shed 4 bases, with 17 bases lying between them. The CDR3 sequence: CASSPTGRQITEAFF. The CDR3 DNA is TGTGCCAGCAGCCCAACAGGAAGACAGATCACTGAAGCTTTCTTT.

The table lists this clone with a count of one. V and J are TRBV7-3 and TRBJ1-6; the match to TRBD1 covers 9 bases. Germline loops: CDR1 SGHTA, CDR2 FQGTGA. V lost 2 bases, J lost 9 bases, and 5 bases stayed unmatched. The length of the CDR3 is 15 residues. CDR3 residues: CASSLSGTGTSPLHF. The CDR3 DNA reads as TGTGCCAGCAGCTTATCCGGGACAGGGACTTCACCCCTCCACTTT.

Only one count was recorded for this clone. Written as DNA, the CDR3 is TGTGCCAGCAGCTTAAGTCAGGGCCTAAACACTGAAGCTTTCTTT. As protein: CASSLSQGLNTEAFF. The chain carries TRBV7-8 and TRBJ1-1, with D possibly being TRBD1 (5 bases). Trimming left V 2 bases short and J 2 bases short, with 12 bases between. The CDR3 spans 15 residues. CDR1 and CDR2 (germline): SGHVS, FQNEAQ. Together with reference TRBV7-8 and TRBJ1-1, the CDR3 gives the full variable domain: GAGVSQSPRYKVAKRGQDVALRCDPISGHVSLFWYQQALGQGPEFLTYFQNEAQLDKSGLPSDRFFAERPEGSVSTLKIQRTQQEDSAVYLCASSLSQGLNTEAFFGQGTRLTVV.

The rearrangement uses TRBV21-1 and TRBJ2-7; TRBD1 is the table's D call and was not checked against the DNA. TRBV21-1 is listed as a pseudogene. The CDR3 consists of 12 residues. Here the CDR3 reads CASTTQGCEQYF. CDR3 coding DNA: TGTGCCAGCACTACCCAGGGGTGCGAGCAGTACTTC.

This chain links TRBV10-3 with TRBJ2-1; D is perhaps TRBD2 (6 bases). Germline lookup yields CDR1 ENHRY and CDR2 SYGVKD. Trimming removed 4 bases from V and 2 bases from J, with 12 bases in between. The CDR3 extends over 15 amino acids. The CDR3: CAISVGGAAYNEQFF. The DNA of the CDR3 is TGTGCCATCAGTGTGGGCGGGGCGGCCTACAATGAGCAGTTCTTC.

The V gene is TRBV3-1 (or the pseudogene TRBV3-2), the J gene TRBJ2-7, with TRBD2 identical over 7 bases. V lost 2 bases, J lost 0 bases, and 4 bases stayed unmatched. This CDR3 has 15 amino acids. Per the germline V gene, CDR1 is LGHDT and CDR2 is YNNKEL (reference sequence). CDR3 bases: TGTGCCAGCAGCCAACCTAGCGGTAGCTCCTACGAGCAGTACTTC. Translation gives CASSQPSGSSYEQYF.

The chain's CDR3 is CASSGQGGTEQFF. The CDR3 region has the DNA TGTGCCAGCAGTGGACAGGGGGGTACTGAGCAGTTCTTC. The chain links TRBV2 to TRBJ2-1; TRBD1 matches at 9 bases. Looked up from germline, CDR1 is SNHLY and CDR2 is FYNNEI. The CDR3 is 13 residues long. Trimming cost V 4 bases and J 9 bases; bases outside gene matches: 4.

J is TRBJ1-2 and V is TRBV7-2, with D unresolved. CDR3 length: 15 amino acids. V lost 6 bases, J lost 0 bases, and 14 bases lay in between. Germline V gene data show CDR1 as SGHTA and CDR2 as FQGNSA. CDR3 loop: CASSPGRLPNYGYTF. DNA of the CDR3: TGTGCCAGCAGTCCGGGCCGACTACCTAACTATGGCTACACCTTC.

The rearrangement joins TRBV7-2 to TRBJ2-6, with D perhaps assigned TRBD1 or TRBD2 (5 bases each). Germline lookup yields CDR1 SGHTA and CDR2 FQGNSA. CDR3 length equals 18 residues. The V end was cut by 0 bases, the J end by 0 bases, with 12 bases between. This CDR3 reads CASSLAGQGPSGANVLTF. DNA of the CDR3: TGTGCCAGCAGCTTAGCCGGGCAGGGACCCTCTGGGGCCAACGTCCTGACTTTC.

V is TRBV4-1 and J is TRBJ2-5; the D gene is possibly TRBD2 (5 bases). Germline assignment: CDR1 MGHRA and CDR2 YSYEKL. This CDR3 is built from 14 residues. The ends were cut back, 1 base at V and 1 base at J, with 7 bases in the middle. CDR3 bases: TGCGCCAGCAGCCAAGGGAGGTCCCAAGAGACCCAGTACTTC. Translated: CASSQGRSQETQYF.

The chain joins TRBV7-3 to TRBJ2-1; 14 bases map to TRBD2. The CDR3 length is 16 residues. Trimming cost V 5 bases and J 6 bases; bases outside gene matches: 6. Germline-derived CDR1 and CDR2 are SGHTA and FQGTGA. CDR3 in amino acids: CASSPYGTSGSNEQFF. CDR3 coding DNA: TGTGCCAGCAGCCCCTACGGGACTAGCGGGAGCAATGAGCAGTTCTTC.

The chain is built from TRBV12-5 and TRBJ1-5, with D possibly being TRBD1 (5 bases). Germline V gives CDR1 LGHNT, CDR2 FRNRAP. V was cut by 6 bases and J by 6 bases, with 9 bases left in between. This CDR3 is 12 amino acids long. CDR3 nucleotides: TGTGCTAGTGGGTGGGGGGGTCAGCCCCAGCATTTT. Its protein is CASGWGGQPQHF.

The rearrangement joins TRBV28 to TRBJ1-2; TRBD1 might be the D (6 bases). The length of the CDR3 is 14 residues. V was cut by 6 bases and J by 3 bases, with 14 bases left in between. CDR1 is MDHEN and CDR2 is SYDVKM in the germline V gene. This chain's CDR3 is CASRYHRDDYGYTF. CDR3 DNA sequence: TGTGCCAGCAGATACCACAGGGACGACTATGGCTACACCTTC.

The gene calls are TRBV6-5 and TRBJ1-4, with D unclear. The CDR3 length is 15 residues. Germline loops: CDR1 MNHEY, CDR2 SVGAGI. V was clipped by 5 bases and J by 0 bases, with 10 bases between them. The CDR3 spells CASSHTRSTNEKLFF. DNA of the CDR3: TGTGCCAGCAGTCATACTAGATCAACTAATGAAAAACTGTTTTTT.

The genes are TRBV9 and TRBJ2-2; D unclear. The CDR3 loop spans 11 amino acids. Germline V lookup: CDR1 SGDLS, CDR2 YYNGEE. The V end was cut by 6 bases, the J end by 8 bases, with 8 bases between. Here the CDR3 DNA reads TGTGCCAGCATGCGTGCGGGGGAGCTGTTTTTT. Its protein product is CASMRAGELFF.

The chain has TRBV28 and TRBJ2-1; maybe TRBD2 (5 bases). This CDR3 is 13 amino acids long. Trimming pared 3 bases from V and 9 bases from J, leaving 12 bases between. From germline, CDR1 is MDHEN and CDR2 SYDVKM. Here the CDR3 DNA reads TGTGCCAGCAGTTTCGATCGGGGATTTGAGCAGTTCTTC. Translating it yields CASSFDRGFEQFF.

This clone turned up a few times. DNA for the CDR3: TGTGCCAGCAGCTTGGCGGCAGGGAGGATATCACCCCTCCACTTT. It specifies CASSLAAGRISPLHF. The chain carries TRBV7-2 and TRBJ1-6, with D possibly matching TRBD1 (5 bases). The V end was cut by 3 bases, the J end by 10 bases, with 16 bases between. Germline CDR1 is SGHTA and CDR2 is FQGNSA. This CDR3 has 15 amino acids.